These 15 T cell receptor beta chains share one sample of origin, sequenced in a study of cytomegalovirus exposure and HLA in healthy donors. Researchers ran the PCR with 60 Vbeta and 13 Jbeta primers. Repertoires were generated with immunoSEQ multiplex PCR, while TCRdb's copy carries only in-frame clones and drops some. The sample has roughly 170,000 clones; more than 65% are singletons. Sequences were obtained from PBMCs. These receptors all come from a girl aged 2-10 years in good health and CMV-seropositive.

The chain links TRBV28 to TRBJ2-3; possibly TRBD2 for D (7 bases). Looked up from germline, CDR1 is MDHEN and CDR2 is SYDVKM. The ends were cut back, 6 bases at V and 5 bases at J, with 21 bases in the middle. There are 16 residues in the CDR3. The CDR3, as DNA: TGTGCCAGCAGCCCCTTTAGGCGGGGGCGAAAAGATACGCAGTATTTT. Translating it yields CASSPFRRGRKDTQYF.

The chain links TRBV19 to TRBJ2-7; D might be TRBD1 (5 bases). The CDR3 consists of 12 residues. Trimming took 4 bases from V and 5 from J, leaving 9 bases between them. Germline V gene sequence: CDR1 LNHDA, CDR2 SQIVND (reference sequence). CDR3 in DNA: TGTGCCAGTAGTACCGGCAGGGACGAGCAGTACTTC. Protein: CASSTGRDEQYF.

V and J are TRBV9 and TRBJ1-1; no reliable D call. Trimming took off 0 bases at V and 3 bases at J, with 6 bases between the two ends. The CDR3 runs to 13 residues. Germline CDR1 is SGDLS and CDR2 is YYNGEE. CDR3 sequence (DNA): TGTGCCAGCAGCGTAGAGGGAGACACTGAAGCTTTCTTT. It specifies CASSVEGDTEAFF.

As DNA, the CDR3 is TGTGCCAGCTCACCCGGACAACTAAACTATGGCTACACCTTC. It translates to CASSPGQLNYGYTF. This sequence joins TRBV18 and TRBJ1-2; tentatively, D is TRBD1 (5 bases). Between the trimmed V and J ends, which lost 3 bases and 2 bases, there was a span of 10 bases. Germline CDR1 is KGHSH and CDR2 is LQKENI. CDR3 length: 14 residues.

This sequence joins TRBV6-5 and TRBJ1-2, with D maybe TRBD1 (6 bases). This CDR3 spans 13 amino acids. V dropped 2 bases and J dropped 5 bases, with 9 bases sitting between them. CDR1 and CDR2 (germline): MNHEY, SVGAGI. CDR3 sequence (DNA): TGTGCCAGCAGTTACGGGACATTTTATGGCTACACCTTC. Its protein is CASSYGTFYGYTF.

The V and J genes are TRBV10-3 and TRBJ2-7; 7 nucleotides agree with TRBD1. The CDR3 is made up of 13 amino acids. V gave up 8 bases and J gave up 0 bases; unmatched junction bases: 4. The germline CDR1 and CDR2 sequences are ENHRY and SYGVKD. The CDR3 region has the DNA TGTGCCATCGGCACAGGGGACTCCTACGAGCAGTACTTC. Its translation: CAIGTGDSYEQYF.

The chain recombines TRBV7-8 with TRBJ1-1; D unresolved. V lost 6 bases and J lost 0, with 8 bases in between. Per germline, CDR1 SGHVS and CDR2 FQNEAQ. The CDR3 contains 13 residues. This chain's CDR3 is CASRTNLNTEAFF. CDR3 in DNA: TGTGCCAGCAGGACTAATCTGAACACTGAAGCTTTCTTT.

The rearrangement uses TRBV9 and TRBJ1-2; unclear D gene. The germline gives CDR1 SGDLS, CDR2 YYNGEE. The V end lost 2 bases, the J end lost 0 bases, and 11 bases lay between the germline ends. CDR3 length: 15 amino acids. CDR3 amino acids: CASSVTANSNYGYTF. CDR3 sequence (DNA): TGTGCCAGCAGCGTCACAGCCAATTCTAACTATGGCTACACCTTC.

With respect to this clone: Distinct nucleotide sequences in the sample also encode this CDR3. The chain links TRBV6-5 to TRBJ1-4; TRBD1 aligns across 7 bases. The CDR3 runs 14 residues. Germline CDR1 reads MNHEY; CDR2 reads SVGAGI. V gave up 6 bases and J gave up 5 bases; unmatched junction bases: 6. The CDR3 DNA follows: TGTGCCAGCAGGATCGACAGGGAGAATGAAAAACTGTTTTTT. Its protein is CASRIDRENEKLFF.

The V and J genes are TRBV6-6 and TRBJ2-7; 8 bases fit TRBD1. The germline gives CDR1 MNHNY, CDR2 SVGAGI (reference sequence). The CDR3 has 12 residues. V was pared by 6 bases and J by 6 bases, with 4 bases of the junction left unmatched. The CDR3 DNA sequence: TGTGCCAGCAGACTAGGACAGGGCGAGCAGTACTTC. Translation: CASRLGQGEQYF.

J is TRBJ1-1 and V is TRBV14, with D hard to call. The CDR3 is 13 amino acids. The V gene's germline CDR1 is SGHDN and CDR2 FVKESK. Trimming left V 1 base short and J 8 bases short, with 11 bases between. The CDR3 coding sequence is TGTGCCAGCAGCCAAGCCCTCCTTTCCGAAGCTTTCTTT. This sequence encodes CASSQALLSEAFF.

The chain links TRBV9 to TRBJ2-7, with 7 bases lining up with TRBD2. CDR3 length equals 11 residues. The junction had 4 bases not matched to a gene; V was cut back by 4 bases and J by 9 bases. Looked up from germline, CDR1 is SGDLS and CDR2 is YYNGEE. The CDR3 nucleotides read TGTGCCAGCAGCCCCGGGGGGAGGCAGTACTTC. Translating it yields CASSPGGRQYF.

This clone occurred a few times. This chain connects TRBV20-1 to TRBJ2-3; D gene uncertain. From germline, CDR1 is DFQATT and CDR2 SNEGSKA (reference sequence). This CDR3 is 11 amino acids long. V was pared by 5 bases and J by 0 bases, with 3 bases between. CDR3 sequence: CSAESTDTQYF. In DNA, the CDR3 is TGCAGTGCTGAGAGCACAGATACGCAGTATTTT.

The rearrangement joins TRBV7-2 to TRBJ2-1, with TRBD2 matching over 8 bases. The J segment lost 0 bases and the V segment lost 5 bases, leaving 3 bases of the junction unmatched. CDR3 length: 15 residues. CDR1 and CDR2 (germline): SGHTA, FQGNSA. Here the CDR3 DNA reads TGTGCCAGCAGCACCAGCGGGGGCTCCTACAATGAGCAGTTCTTC. Translating gives CASSTSGGSYNEQFF.

In the case of this clone: The same CDR3 can be traced to other DNA sequences in this sample. The gene calls are TRBV6-5 and TRBJ2-7; D might be TRBD1 (6 bases). There are 13 residues in the CDR3. Germline CDR1 reads MNHEY; CDR2 reads SVGAGI. Trimming removed 0 bases at V and 4 bases at J, with 7 bases between. This CDR3 is CASSYSRGYEQYF. The CDR3 region has the DNA TGTGCCAGCAGTTACTCGAGGGGGTACGAGCAGTACTTC.